These 7 T cell receptor beta chains were all obtained from the same sample, sequenced in a study of shared clonotypes between healthy human individuals. Terminally differentiated effector memory CD45RA+ cells were left out of the naive CD8 fraction, which was CD45RO-negative and positively selected for CCR7. Generated by immunoSEQ multiplex PCR, the TCRdb table keeps only in-frame clones and is missing some. The table includes about 2.1 million clones, just under 95% detected once. The sample consisted of naive CD8+ T cells from PBMCs. The receptors originated from a man in his late teens or twenties in good health. Some clones in this sample may be carry-over from other donors' samples.

The chain links TRBV27 to TRBJ2-4, with a tentative D call TRBD2 (5 bases). Germline V gene lookup returns CDR1 MNHEY and CDR2 SMNVEV (reference sequence). The V and J ends lost 2 bases and 2 bases respectively, with 10 bases between them. The CDR3 has 15 amino acids. CDR3 sequence (DNA): TGTGCCAGCAGTTTAACTCCGGGATCCAAAAACATTCAGTACTTC. Translated: CASSLTPGSKNIQYF.

This chain connects TRBV7-2 to TRBJ2-1; TRBD1 matches 9 bases. The trim removed 4 bases at V and 0 bases at J, leaving 13 bases unmatched. Per the germline V gene, CDR1 is SGHTA and CDR2 is FQGNSA. The CDR3 length is 19 residues. DNA of the CDR3: TGTGCCAGCAGCTCGACCGGGACAGGGTTCGTCAGCTCCTACAATGAGCAGTTCTTC. It is translated as CASSSTGTGFVSSYNEQFF.

V is TRBV19 and J is TRBJ2-2; D ambiguous. Per the germline V gene, CDR1 is LNHDA and CDR2 is SQIVND (reference sequence). V lost 4 bases and J 2 bases, leaving 11 bases between the germline ends. This CDR3 contains 15 residues. DNA for the CDR3: TGTGCCAGTAGTAAGTCAGGAGCTAACACCGGGGAGCTGTTTTTT. Residues: CASSKSGANTGELFF.

V is TRBV5-1 and J is TRBJ2-7, with 9 bases identical to TRBD1. CDR3 length: 13 residues. After removal of 3 bases from V and 7 bases from J, the junction contained 5 bases not matched to a gene. The germline CDR1 and CDR2 sequences are SGHRS and YFSETQ. CDR3 bases: TGCGCCAGCAGCTGGTGGACAGGGGAAGAGCAGTACTTC. Amino acids: CASSWWTGEEQYF.

The J gene is TRBJ2-1, the V gene TRBV9, with 9 bases fitting TRBD2. Germline loops: CDR1 SGDLS, CDR2 YYNGEE. V lost 3 bases and J lost 6; bases outside the gene matches: 19. This CDR3 has 19 residues. Here the CDR3 reads CASSELSGSPDIAGNEQFF. The CDR3 region has the DNA TGTGCCAGCAGCGAGCTTAGCGGGAGTCCTGACATAGCGGGCAATGAGCAGTTCTTC.

The chain combines TRBV12-5 with TRBJ2-3; either TRBD1 or TRBD2 may fit D (5 bases each). The CDR3 spans 16 residues. Trimming cost V 0 bases and J 4 bases, with 14 bases left between them. Germline V gene data show CDR1 as LGHNT and CDR2 as FRNRAP. CDR3 residues: CASGLVFGTPADTQYF. DNA for the CDR3: TGTGCTAGTGGTTTGGTATTCGGGACCCCGGCAGATACGCAGTATTTT.

The V call is TRBV13, the J call TRBJ2-7, with D maybe TRBD2 (5 bases). Germline V gene data show CDR1 as PRHDT and CDR2 as FYEKMQ (reference sequence). CDR3 length: 14 residues. V shed 5 bases and J shed 2 bases, with 13 bases lying between them. The CDR3: CASSRGRVPYEQYF. The CDR3 DNA reads as TGTGCCAGCAGCCGTGGGCGGGTCCCCTACGAGCAGTACTTC.